The source of this TCR beta chain is a study of control samples from healthy donors and cancer patients. The table lists this clone with a count of one. The method was immunoSEQ multiplex PCR; TCRdb's version includes in-frame clones alone and lacks a portion of them. This table holds more than 35,000 clones, approximately 82% found once. The sample taken for sequencing was PBMCs. The source is a woman aged 55 to 70 with lung cancer.

The CDR3 DNA reads TGCAGTGCGAGTGCCGACAACTACGAGCAGTACTTC. Protein: CSASADNYEQYF. This chain uses TRBV20-1 with TRBJ2-7, with D uncertain. V gave up 6 bases and J gave up 3 bases, with 12 bases separating them. Germline CDR1 DFQATT, CDR2 SNEGSKA (reference sequence). This CDR3 has 12 residues.